Listed below are T cell receptor beta chains from one sample, sequenced in a study of PD-1 blockade in classical Hodgkin lymphoma. The repertoire was sequenced with immunoSEQ multiplex PCR; TCRdb's copy has only in-frame clones and lacks some. The profile covers 6,000 to 8,500 clones, with roughly four fifths appearing a single time and roughly 50% taken by the ten largest. Source: peripheral blood mononuclear cells (PBMCs), taken before the second cycle of nivolumab. These receptor sequences come from a human donor with classical Hodgkin lymphoma. The conserved cysteine and the conserved F or W are not part of the CDR3 here. A D gene is named only where the DNA matches it firmly. Size is omitted from some rows. Given values are once, few, many or a class for expanded clones.

d_call j_call clone_size v_call cdr3_aa
NA TRBJ1-6 NA TRBV7-2 ASSPVQSRNSPLH
NA TRBJ1-2 NA TRBV20-1 SGKRGYGYT
TRBD2 TRBJ2-7 few TRBV2 ASSRLIGTSGYEQY
NA TRBJ2-1 NA TRBV15 ATSRSPGAYNEQF
NA TRBJ1-5 NA TRBV28 ASSLTEPQH
TRBD1 TRBJ1-2 medium-sized TRBV9 ASRDSNNYGYT
NA TRBJ2-1 large TRBV15 ATSSLLGLDYNEQF
NA TRBJ1-1 NA TRBV5-1 ASSLTGSHSHGGAF
NA TRBJ1-2 few TRBV10-3 AISETPELQGGYT
NA TRBJ2-7 NA TRBV18 ASSPTAGGVEQY
TRBD1 TRBJ1-5 NA TRBV19 ASSTRRGGNQPQH
TRBD1 TRBJ2-7 NA TRBV18 ASSPRDRGEQY
NA TRBJ2-7 NA TRBV6-1 ASSEALPYEQY
TRBD1 TRBJ2-1 NA TRBV7-9 ASSTGDRVHYNEQF
NA TRBJ2-7 NA TRBV11-2 ASSPRGNEQY
NA TRBJ1-1 NA TRBV6-5 ASSEQGWTEAF
NA TRBJ2-7 once TRBV5-4 ASSLGGDSYEQY
NA TRBJ2-7 NA TRBV6-1 ASSEGGSFKQY
NA TRBJ2-7 NA TRBV7-2 ASRLNYEQY
TRBD2 TRBJ2-7 NA TRBV7-9 ASSMTSGIYEQY
TRBD1 TRBJ2-7 NA TRBV28 AARQGIYEQY
TRBD1 TRBJ1-5 NA TRBV7-6 AKVPGQGPSNQPQH
NA TRBJ2-1 NA TRBV7-2 ASSSTNGAPEQF
NA TRBJ2-1 NA TRBV9 ASSVASGYNEQF
TRBD1 TRBJ2-7 NA TRBV7-2 ASSPKPPGQGVNEQY
TRBD2 TRBJ2-1 NA TRBV9 ASSPLPKAGGGEF
NA TRBJ2-1 NA TRBV9 ASSPFGGINEQF
TRBD1 TRBJ1-5 NA TRBV5-5 ASSLGFDRGNQPQH
TRBD2 TRBJ2-1 NA TRBV10-1 ASELGLEIPNEQF
NA TRBJ2-5 few TRBV5-1 ASRLTETQY
TRBD2 TRBJ2-3 few TRBV7-3 ASSFISGRSDTQY